Listed below are T cell receptor beta chains from one sample, sequenced in a study of T cells in Graves' hyperthyroidism and ophthalmopathy. One entry per CDR3 protein results from TCRdb running MiXCR on the multiplex PCR reads. The table records approximately 370,000 distinct CDR3 sequences, about 15% of them present only once. Sequenced sample: blood. The source of these receptors is a woman aged 25 to 45 with Graves' hyperthyroidism. The CDR3 runs from the conserved cysteine through the conserved F or W. D genes are given only for firm matches. The size of a clone is reported for some rows only, either as once, few or many, or as a class for expanded clones.

cdr3_nt cdr3_aa v_call clone_size j_call d_call
TGCAGTGCAAACAGGGGGCTGGGCACTGAAGCTTTCTTT CSANRGLGTEAFF TRBV20-1 . TRBJ1-1 TRBD1
TGTGCCAGCTCTCTACTAGCGGTCTCCTACAATGAGCAGTTCTTC CASSLLAVSYNEQFF TRBV18 many TRBJ2-1 TRBD2
TGTGCCAGCAGTCCGGGACAGATGGAGACCCAGTACTTC CASSPGQMETQYF TRBV28 many TRBJ2-5 TRBD1
TGTGCCAGCAGTTACATGCAGGGAACCTACGAGCAGTACTTC CASSYMQGTYEQYF TRBV6-6 few TRBJ2-7 .
TGTGCCACCAGCAGGGCGATCCGGGACAGGGACTACAATGAGCAGTTCTTC CATSRAIRDRDYNEQFF TRBV15 . TRBJ2-1 TRBD1
TGCAGTGCTAGCGCGGGGGGAGCGGTACAAGAGACCCAGTACTTC CSASAGGAVQETQYF TRBV20-1 . TRBJ2-5 TRBD2
TGTGCCAGCAGCCAGGTTACGGGGGCCGATAATTCACCCCTCCACTTT CASSQVTGADNSPLHF TRBV28 few TRBJ1-6 .
TGTGCCTGGAGTGTCCGGGTTGGCTACACCTTC CAWSVRVGYTF TRBV30 many TRBJ1-2 .
TGTGCCAGCAGGATTGGGAGGCTAGCGGGAGCGGGAGAGACCCAGTACTTC CASRIGRLAGAGETQYF TRBV5-4 . TRBJ2-5 TRBD2
TGTGCCAGCAGCCACGGACTAGCGGGTGGGTCGGCAGATACGCAGTATTTT CASSHGLAGGSADTQYF TRBV13 few TRBJ2-3 TRBD2
TGCGCCAGCAGTAGCGGGGGCCTCACAGATACGCAGTATTTT CASSSGGLTDTQYF TRBV5-1 many TRBJ2-3 TRBD2
TGTGCCAGCTCACCACATCAGGGGGCAACTAATGAAAAACTGTTTTTT CASSPHQGATNEKLFF TRBV18 many TRBJ1-4 TRBD1
TGTGCCAGTAGTATAGAATTAACCTACGAGCAGTACTTC CASSIELTYEQYF TRBV19 few TRBJ2-7 .
TGTGCCAGCAGCCTCGGACAGGGGGGGCGGGAGACCCAGTACTTC CASSLGQGGRETQYF TRBV3-1 . TRBJ2-5 TRBD1
TGCAGTGCCCTGCCCGGGACTAGCATCAATGAGCAGTTCTTC CSALPGTSINEQFF TRBV20-1 few TRBJ2-1 TRBD2
TGCAGTGCTAGTAACCTAGCAATGCCAGATACGCAGTATTTT CSASNLAMPDTQYF TRBV20-1 . TRBJ2-3 .
TGTGCCAGCAGCCTCGGGACTAGCGGGAGGGCCGGGGAGCTGTTTTTT CASSLGTSGRAGELFF TRBV9 . TRBJ2-2 TRBD2
TGTGCCAGCAGCTTACAGACTAGCGGTAGCACAGATACGCAGTATTTT CASSLQTSGSTDTQYF TRBV7-9 few TRBJ2-3 TRBD2
TGTGCCAGCAGTTTAGTCGTTACAGGAGGCCAAGAGACCCAGTGCTTC CASSLVVTGGQETQCF TRBV12-3/TRBV12-4 . TRBJ2-5 .
TGCAGTGCTAGAGGGGGGCTGAATCAGCCCCAGCATTTT CSARGGLNQPQHF TRBV20-1 many TRBJ1-5 .
TGTGCCAGCAGCCACAGGGTGGATAACTGTGGCTACACCTTC CASSHRVDNCGYTF TRBV14 . TRBJ1-2 .
TGTGCCTGGAAGGGACCCTACAATGAGCAGTTCTTC CAWKGPYNEQFF TRBV30 many TRBJ2-1 .
TGTGCCATCAGTGCAGGGCAGGGAGAGACCCAGTACTTC CAISAGQGETQYF TRBV10-3 many TRBJ2-5 .
TGTGCCATCCGTACAGGGGTGGGCACTGAAGCTTTCTTT CAIRTGVGTEAFF TRBV10-3 few TRBJ1-1 TRBD1
TGTGCCAGCAGCTTATTAATTGGTTTCCAAGAGACCCAGTACTTC CASSLLIGFQETQYF TRBV7-2 . TRBJ2-5 .
TGTGCCAGAGGGGACAGCCCCTACGAGCAGTACTTC CARGDSPYEQYF TRBV2 few TRBJ2-7 TRBD1
TGTGCCAGCAGCACTCCGACTCCCCAGCCGCAGTATTTT CASSTPTPQPQYF TRBV6-2/TRBV6-3 . TRBJ2-3 .
TGCGCCAGCAGCACCCAACAGGGGGCGGTAGATACGCAGTATTTT CASSTQQGAVDTQYF TRBV5-1 many TRBJ2-3 TRBD1
TGTGCCGGGGGAGTTCCAGCCGGGGAGCTGTTTTTT CAGGVPAGELFF TRBV12-3/TRBV12-4 . TRBJ2-2 .
TGTGCTAGTGGTTTGGCCCGACTAGCGGGAGGGCCGAATGAGCAGTTCTTC CASGLARLAGGPNEQFF TRBV12-5 . TRBJ2-1 TRBD2
TGTGCCAGCAGAGACAGGGGGCAAAACATTCAGTACTTC CASRDRGQNIQYF TRBV6-1 once TRBJ2-4 TRBD1
TGTGCCAGCAGCTTAGTCCCAGCTTACGAGCAGTACTTC CASSLVPAYEQYF TRBV7-9 few TRBJ2-7 .
TGCAGTGCTAGAGACTCCAGGACTAGTGCCTACAATGAGCAGTTCTTC CSARDSRTSAYNEQFF TRBV20-1 . TRBJ2-1 TRBD2
TGTGCCAGCAGCTTAGGGGGTAGCGGGAGAAATGAGCAGTTCTTC CASSLGGSGRNEQFF TRBV7-9 few TRBJ2-1 TRBD2
TGTGCCTGGAGTCCCGAACTAGCGGGGCTTAGTGAGCAGTTCTTC CAWSPELAGLSEQFF TRBV30 . TRBJ2-1 TRBD2
TGTGCCAGCAGTTACTCAAGACTAGGCTACAATGAGCAGTTCTTC CASSYSRLGYNEQFF TRBV6-6 . TRBJ2-1 .
TGTGCCTGGCACGGGACTAGCGGGACCCAGCAGTTCTTC CAWHGTSGTQQFF TRBV30 many TRBJ2-1 TRBD2
TGTGCCAGCAGCTTGGGCAGGGGTAGCACAGATACGCAGTATTTT CASSLGRGSTDTQYF TRBV5-4 many TRBJ2-3 .
TGTGCCAGCAGCCAAGTGGAGGGTCCCTACGAGCAGTACTTC CASSQVEGPYEQYF TRBV7-2 many TRBJ2-7 .
TGCAGTGCTAGAAATAGCGGGACGGGCACAGATACGCAGTATTTT CSARNSGTGTDTQYF TRBV20-1 . TRBJ2-3 TRBD2
TGCAGTGCTAGGCTCGGGACAGGGGATGGCTACACCTTC CSARLGTGDGYTF TRBV20-1 . TRBJ1-2 TRBD1
TGTGCCAGCAGCCCCGCGGGAAACTATGGCTACACCTTC CASSPAGNYGYTF TRBV11-2 many TRBJ1-2 .